This TCR beta chain was profiled in a study of monozygotic twins with inflammatory bowel disease. Study-wide results and limits: T cell subtypes that differed could not be told apart.

A note on this clonotype: Its matching antigen is unknown.

The CDR3 contains 14 residues. Germline V gene data show CDR1 as KGHDR and CDR2 as SFDVKD. Total RNA input per TCR library was 3500 ng. Via template switching, UMIs carrying a 6-nucleotide sample barcode were introduced. TCRdb re-analyzed the 5' RACE reads; it lists each CDR3 protein once, without DNA. The table lists about 380,000 distinct CDR3 sequences. What was sequenced was blood. The TCR sequence derives from a human donor with ulcerative colitis or Crohn's disease, or a healthy co-twin of an affected twin (not recorded which). V gene TRBV24-1 combines with J gene TRBJ2-2. CDR3 sequence: CATSDSIPAGELFF.